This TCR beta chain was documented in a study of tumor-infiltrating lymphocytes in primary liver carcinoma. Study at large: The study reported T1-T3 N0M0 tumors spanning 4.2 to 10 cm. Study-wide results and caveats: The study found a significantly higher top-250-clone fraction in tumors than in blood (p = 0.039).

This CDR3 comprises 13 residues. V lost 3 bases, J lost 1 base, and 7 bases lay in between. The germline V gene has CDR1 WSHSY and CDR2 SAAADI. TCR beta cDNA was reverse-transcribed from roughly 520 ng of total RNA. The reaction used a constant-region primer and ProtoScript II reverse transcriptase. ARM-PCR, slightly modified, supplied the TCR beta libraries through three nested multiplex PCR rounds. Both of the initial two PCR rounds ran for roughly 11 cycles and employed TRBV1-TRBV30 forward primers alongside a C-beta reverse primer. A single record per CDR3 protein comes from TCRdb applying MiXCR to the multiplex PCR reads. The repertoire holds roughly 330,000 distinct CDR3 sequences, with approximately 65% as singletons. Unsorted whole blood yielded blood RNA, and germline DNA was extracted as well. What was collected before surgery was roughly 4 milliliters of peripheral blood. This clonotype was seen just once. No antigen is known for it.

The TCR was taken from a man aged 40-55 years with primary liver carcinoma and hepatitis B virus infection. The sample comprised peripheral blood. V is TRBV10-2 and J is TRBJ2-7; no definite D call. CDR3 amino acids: CASSDGSSYEQYF. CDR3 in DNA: TGCGCCAGCAGTGACGGCAGTTCCTACGAGCAGTACTTC.